The TCR beta chain under discussion was sequenced for a study of blood T cell repertoires in COVID-19. Study at large: Samples of COVID-19 (acute and convalescent) were obtained from the United States, Italy and Spain. PBMCs, B-cell-depleted T cells, or T cells provided the cDNA or gDNA that made up the material.

CDR1 and CDR2 (germline): SGHTA, FQGNSA. With 5 bases removed from V and 0 bases from J, the gap between germline ends came to 11 bases. The CDR3 has 16 amino acids. The data were produced by immunoSEQ multiplex PCR, yet TCRdb's version contains in-frame clones alone and is incomplete. Of roughly 28,000 clones in the sample, roughly 87% are singletons; the top ten hold over 40%. The origin of this receptor is a human donor with acute or convalescent COVID-19. The donor label of this sample is uncertain. The specimen was peripheral blood. The chain couples TRBV7-2 to TRBJ2-6; D is perhaps TRBD1 (5 bases). CDR3 sequence: CASSLRQHSGANVLTF. The CDR3 nucleotides are TGTGCCAGCAGCCTAAGACAGCACTCTGGGGCCAACGTCCTGACTTTC.